Given below is one T cell receptor beta chain in context. Its antigen is not known. This sample was taken from a study of CD8 T cells in Susac syndrome. Background on the study: Intravenous immunoglobulin alone or corticosteroids were being given to patients with Susac syndrome at blood draw, unless they were therapy-naive.

There are 13 residues in the CDR3. J lost 4 bases, V lost 6 bases, and 5 bases had no gene match. Study-wide points: Clonal expansion was missing from Susac syndrome CD4+ T cell repertoires.

High-throughput TCR beta sequencing covered peripheral CD8+ and CD4+ T cells. It was with random hexamers that roughly 0.5 to 1 ug RNA was reverse transcribed. Amplification of TCR beta CDR3 spanned 54 Vbeta and 13 Jbeta via immunoSEQ multiplex PCR. MiXCR was run by TCRdb on the immunoSEQ multiplex PCR reads, yielding one entry per CDR3 protein. Of over 140,000 distinct CDR3 sequences in the sample, 95% were seen once. The V and J genes are TRBV12-3 or TRBV12-4 and TRBJ1-2; 7 positions match TRBD1. What was sequenced was CD4+ T cells from PBMCs. The clonotype originates from a human donor with Susac syndrome. The DNA for the CDR3 is TGTGCCAGCAGAGGGACAGAAGGCTATGGCTACACCTTC. Encoded protein: CASRGTEGYGYTF.